These T cell receptor beta chains were read from a single sample in a study of cytomegalovirus exposure and HLA in healthy donors. Libraries were prepared by immunoSEQ multiplex PCR; TCRdb keeps only in-frame clonotypes and omits some of them. The sample yields 250,000 to 400,000 clones, nearly 90% seen once. The sequenced sample was PBMCs. These TCRs come from a man aged 30 to 39 in good health and CMV-seronegative. CDR3s include the opening cysteine and the closing phenylalanine or tryptophan. A D gene is named only where the DNA matches it firmly. Some rows have no size entry. The others give once, few or many, or a class for an expanded clone.

CDR3,DNA,V,D,J,size
CASSFGGESYEQYF,TGTGCCAGCAGCTTCGGGGGGGAGTCCTACGAGCAGTACTTC,TRBV7-9,TRBD2,TRBJ2-7,.
CAWSPLDSYGYTF,TGTGCCTGGAGTCCGTTGGACAGCTATGGCTACACCTTC,TRBV30,.,TRBJ1-2,few
CASSGSGGAFNEQFF,TGTGCCAGCAGCGGTAGCGGGGGGGCCTTTAATGAGCAGTTCTTC,TRBV7-9,TRBD2,TRBJ2-1,.
CASSRTGGYEQYF,TGTGCCAGCAGCCGGACAGGGGGCTACGAGCAGTACTTC,TRBV27,TRBD1,TRBJ2-7,.
CSVRFGGAAFF,TGCAGTGTCCGGTTCGGGGGGGCCGCGTTCTTC,TRBV20-1,TRBD2,TRBJ2-1,.
CASRSGVMNTEAFF,TGCGCCAGCAGGTCAGGGGTTATGAACACTGAAGCTTTCTTT,TRBV5-1,.,TRBJ1-1,.
CASSQDPQGAFGDTQYF,TGCGCCAGCAGCCAAGATCCGCAGGGGGCATTCGGGGATACGCAGTATTTT,TRBV4-3,TRBD1,TRBJ2-3,.
CASGPPYFDSGEQFF,TGTGCTAGTGGTCCCCCTTATTTCGACTCCGGTGAGCAGTTCTTC,TRBV12-5,.,TRBJ2-1,.
CASSLLALGYNEQFF,TGTGCCAGCAGCCTTCTGGCACTAGGGTACAATGAGCAGTTCTTC,TRBV11-2,.,TRBJ2-1,.
CASSLAGRGGSDTQYF,TGTGCCAGCAGCTTAGCTGGGCGGGGGGGATCAGATACGCAGTATTTT,TRBV7-2,TRBD2,TRBJ2-3,.
CASSFGTVVYEQYF,TGTGCCAGCAGCTTCGGGACAGTGGTCTACGAGCAGTACTTC,TRBV5-5,TRBD1,TRBJ2-7,.
CASSPITGPSNQPQHF,TGTGCCAGCTCACCAATTACGGGTCCCAGCAATCAGCCCCAGCATTTT,TRBV18,.,TRBJ1-5,.
CASSAIGLAGGSSDTQYF,TGTGCCAGCAGCGCTATAGGACTAGCGGGGGGCAGTTCAGATACGCAGTATTTT,TRBV5-6,TRBD2,TRBJ2-3,.
CASSFRRDSATNEKLFF,TGTGCCAGCAGCTTCCGCCGGGACAGTGCAACTAATGAAAAACTGTTTTTT,TRBV7-9,TRBD1,TRBJ1-4,.
CASSYGTGTYEQYF,TGTGCCAGCAGTTACGGGACAGGCACCTACGAGCAGTACTTC,TRBV5-6,TRBD1,TRBJ2-7,.
CASRGTSGNTGELFF,TGTGCCAGCAGGGGGACTAGCGGGAACACCGGGGAGCTGTTTTTT,TRBV6-5,TRBD2,TRBJ2-2,.
CASSRMGQGAARTGELFF,TGTGCCAGCAGCCGAATGGGGCAGGGGGCGGCGAGAACCGGGGAGCTGTTTTTT,TRBV7-2,TRBD1,TRBJ2-2,once
CASSYGRGLDEQYF,TGTGCCAGCAGTTATGGTAGAGGGTTAGACGAGCAGTACTTC,TRBV6-5,.,TRBJ2-7,.
CASSPRIVGGYEQYF,TGCGCCAGCAGCCCAAGAATAGTGGGGGGGTACGAGCAGTACTTC,TRBV4-1,TRBD2,TRBJ2-7,.
CASTVVWGDNSPLHF,TGTGCCAGCACCGTCGTGTGGGGGGATAATTCACCCCTCCACTTT,TRBV5-5,.,TRBJ1-6,.
CASSQVTARDYEQYF,TGCGCCAGCAGCCAAGTAACGGCCAGGGACTACGAGCAGTACTTC,TRBV4-1,.,TRBJ2-7,.
CASSQSVEDYSNQPQHF,TGCGCCAGCAGTCAATCGGTCGAGGACTATAGCAATCAGCCCCAGCATTTT,TRBV23-1,.,TRBJ1-5,once
CSVDGLDGYEQYF,TGCAGCGTTGACGGCCTCGACGGGTACGAGCAGTACTTC,TRBV29-1,.,TRBJ2-7,.
CASSTQYRAYNSPLHF,TGTGCCAGTAGTACTCAATACAGGGCGTATAATTCACCCCTCCACTTT,TRBV19,.,TRBJ1-6,.
CASSLGLAGENTGELFF,TGTGCCAGCAGCTTGGGACTAGCGGGGGAGAACACCGGGGAGCTGTTTTTT,TRBV5-4,TRBD2,TRBJ2-2,.
CASRGQPNIQYF,TGTGCCAGCAGGGGACAGCCAAACATTCAGTACTTC,TRBV27,TRBD1,TRBJ2-4,once
CASSFWQNYGYTF,TGTGCCAGCAGCTTCTGGCAGAACTATGGCTACACCTTC,TRBV11-2,.,TRBJ1-2,once
CASSIGQGRTEAFF,TGTGCCAGTAGTATCGGACAGGGGAGGACTGAAGCTTTCTTT,TRBV19,TRBD1,TRBJ1-1,.
CASSPSGISTNSPLHF,TGTGCCAGCTCACCATCAGGGATCTCTACTAATTCACCCCTCCACTTT,TRBV18,.,TRBJ1-6,.
CASSPYGKNTEAFF,TGTGCCAGCTCACCATACGGGAAGAACACTGAAGCTTTCTTT,TRBV18,.,TRBJ1-1,.
CASRGDPSGGGPIDTQYF,TGTGCCAGCAGGGGGGACCCGTCTGGCGGGGGGCCCATAGATACGCAGTATTTT,TRBV2,TRBD2,TRBJ2-3,.
CASSFDSSYNSPLHF,TGTGCCAGCAGTTTCGATAGCTCCTATAATTCACCCCTCCACTTT,TRBV6-5,.,TRBJ1-6,.
CASSQAFRDRDPDTQYF,TGCGCCAGCAGCCAAGCGTTCCGGGACAGGGATCCAGATACGCAGTATTTT,TRBV4-1,TRBD1,TRBJ2-3,.
CASSLGQGIHQPQHF,TGTGCCAGCAGCTTGGGACAGGGGATACATCAGCCCCAGCATTTT,TRBV7-9,TRBD1,TRBJ1-5,.
CASRPDTANEQFF,TGTGCCAGCCGGCCCGACACAGCCAATGAGCAGTTCTTC,TRBV6-5,.,TRBJ2-1,.
CASSLGKDRANYGYTF,TGTGCCAGCAGCTTAGGAAAGGACAGGGCAAACTATGGCTACACCTTC,TRBV11-2,TRBD1,TRBJ1-2,.
CASSQDFGAPNSPLHF,TGCGCCAGCAGCCAAGATTTTGGGGCTCCTAATTCACCCCTCCACTTT,TRBV4-1,.,TRBJ1-6,once
CATTPGTGRNTEAFF,TGTGCCACCACCCCCGGGACAGGACGGAACACTGAAGCTTTCTTT,TRBV10-3,TRBD1,TRBJ1-1,.
CSVGETGSPYGNQPQHF,TGCAGCGTTGGGGAGACAGGTTCCCCGTACGGCAATCAGCCCCAGCATTTT,TRBV29-1,.,TRBJ1-5,.
CAWSVTGPGEQYF,TGTGCCTGGAGTGTAACAGGGCCCGGGGAGCAGTACTTC,TRBV30,.,TRBJ2-7,.